This T cell receptor (beta chain) was sequenced during a study of blood T cell repertoires in COVID-19. The CDR3 sequence is 15 residues long. V dropped 7 bases and J dropped 1; count of bases not matched to a gene: 4. Per germline, CDR1 MNHEY and CDR2 SVGAGI. Authors' analysis steps: Cell counts per sample came from amplifying reference gene primers. The method was immunoSEQ multiplex PCR; TCRdb's version includes in-frame clones alone and lacks a portion of them. That table gives V, J and clone size, and the DNA gave D and trimming. The table records fewer than 60,000 clones, around 85% of them present only once. This clone was seen a handful of times.

This TCR came from a man in his sixties with acute or convalescent COVID-19. The sequencing sample was made of peripheral blood. This chain links TRBV6-5 with TRBJ2-1; 10 bases align to TRBD2. CDR3 sequence reads: CASKKAGGSYNEQFF. CDR3 nucleotides: TGTGCCAGCAAAAAAGCGGGAGGGTCCTACAATGAGCAGTTCTTC.